This entry describes one T cell receptor (beta chain). Its antigen remains unidentified. TCR sequencing used cDNA made by reverse transcription of extracted RNA. Generated by immunoSEQ multiplex PCR, the TCRdb table keeps only in-frame clones and is missing some. This sample has about 140,000 clones, with about 54% found just once. These data originate in a study of CD8+ T cells in alopecia areata. Germline loops: CDR1 WSHSY, CDR2 SAAADI. This CDR3 comprises 14 residues. The V segment lost 6 bases and the J segment 4 bases; nucleotides outside the gene matches: 6. Study results and limitations: Scalp sequencing captures resident alphabeta T cells of normal skin too. Lesional scalp displayed greater clonality than normal scalp, most notably in alopecia totalis/universalis.

This sequence was found in a human donor in good health. The source material was CD4+ T cells sorted from blood. This sequence joins TRBV10-2 and TRBJ1-5; TRBD1 matches 7 bases. CDR3 loop: CASRNGQANQPQHF. The CDR3 region has the DNA TGCGCCAGCAGGAACGGACAGGCAAATCAGCCCCAGCATTTT.